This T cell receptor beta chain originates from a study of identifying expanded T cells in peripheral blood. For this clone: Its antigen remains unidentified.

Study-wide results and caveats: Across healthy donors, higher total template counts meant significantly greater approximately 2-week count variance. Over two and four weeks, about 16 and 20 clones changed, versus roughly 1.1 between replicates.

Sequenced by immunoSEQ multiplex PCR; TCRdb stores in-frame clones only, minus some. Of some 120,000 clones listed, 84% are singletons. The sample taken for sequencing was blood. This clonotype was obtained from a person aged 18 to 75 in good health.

CDR3 coding DNA: TGTGCCAGCAGCCAATTAGTAAGTCAGCCCGGCTATGGCTACACCTTC. Translated, it gives CASSQLVSQPGYGYTF. The gene calls are TRBV14 and TRBJ1-2; no clear D gene. CDR3 size: 16 residues. The ends were cut back, 2 bases at V and 4 bases at J, with 17 bases in the middle. Germline lookup yields CDR1 SGHDN and CDR2 FVKESK.